Below are 25 T cell receptor beta chains sequenced from a single sample in a study of blood T cell repertoires in COVID-19 (dated by TCRdb to 2020 to 2022). Libraries were constructed by the immunoSEQ multiplex PCR assay. In its TCRdb copy, this immuneACCESS table keeps in-frame sequences only and misses some clones. Where compared with another copy, unresolved V genes explain less than half of these, and the others have no known cause. The sample table holds about 97,000 clones, of which 90% were seen once. The ten largest clones take up 1.7% of the sample. The sequenced material came from peripheral blood. These TCRs come from a man aged 55 to 70 with acute or convalescent COVID-19.

The chain carries TRBV3-1 (or the pseudogene TRBV3-2) and TRBJ2-2; 11 nucleotides align to TRBD2. With V trimmed by 5 bases and J by 5 bases, 1 base remained unmatched. Per germline, CDR1 LGHDT and CDR2 YNNKEL (reference sequence). The CDR3 covers 14 residues. CDR3: CASSSSGGTGELFF. For the CDR3, the DNA is TGTGCCAGCAGCTCTAGCGGGGGGACCGGGGAGCTGTTTTTT.

This clone appeared once. This rearrangement joins TRBV19 to TRBJ1-1, with TRBD1 identical over 9 bases. J was trimmed by 6 bases and V by 4 bases; bases with no gene match: 6. CDR1 is LNHDA, CDR2 SQIVND, per germline (reference sequence). The CDR3 runs 14 residues. The CDR3 protein is CASSTQGAGAEAFF. As DNA, the CDR3 is TGTGCCAGTAGTACACAGGGGGCAGGGGCTGAAGCTTTCTTT.

The V gene is TRBV19, the J gene TRBJ1-2; D gene uncertain. The V end was cut by 5 bases, the J end by 4 bases, with 14 bases between. Germline V CDR1 and CDR2: LNHDA, SQIVND (reference sequence). CDR3 size: 14 residues. CDR3 amino acids: CASSREGQTYGYTF. CDR3 sequence (DNA): TGTGCCAGTAGTCGGGAAGGGCAGACCTATGGCTACACCTTC.

The chain employs TRBV6-4 and TRBJ1-5, with 9 positions matching TRBD1. This CDR3 contains 14 residues. Trimming took 4 bases from V and 5 from J; bases not matched to a gene: 3. Per germline, CDR1 MRHNA and CDR2 SNTAGT. Written as DNA, the CDR3 is TGTGCCAGCAGTGGGGGACAGGGTGATCAGCCCCAGCATTTT. It yields the protein CASSGGQGDQPQHF.

The DNA of the CDR3 is TGTGCCACCAGCAGAGACGGTGCTCAGGGGGGTGGCTACACCTTC. This translates into CATSRDGAQGGGYTF. The V and J genes are TRBV15 and TRBJ1-2, with 7 bases aligning to TRBD1. The CDR3 has 15 residues. The germline V gene has CDR1 LNHNV and CDR2 YYDKDF (reference sequence). V was pared by 0 bases and J by 7 bases, with 8 bases of the junction left unmatched.

The rearrangement links TRBV19 to TRBJ1-3; 7 bases match TRBD1. The length of the CDR3 is 15 residues. The germline CDR1 and CDR2 sequences are LNHDA and SQIVND (reference sequence). Trimming cost V 6 bases and J 0 bases; bases outside gene matches: 5. CDR3 protein: CASRPGQSSGNTIYF. For the CDR3, the DNA is TGTGCCAGTAGACCGGGACAGAGCTCTGGAAACACCATATATTTT.

The chain uses TRBV5-1 and TRBJ1-1; the match to TRBD1 covers 8 bases. Germline loops: CDR1 SGHRS, CDR2 YFSETQ. This CDR3 comprises 16 residues. Trimming removed 3 bases from V and 5 bases from J; junction bases left unmatched: 12. This chain's CDR3 is CASSSFTTGEGTEAFF. CDR3 sequence (DNA): TGCGCCAGCAGCTCCTTCACGACAGGGGAGGGGACTGAAGCTTTCTTT.

The chain joins TRBV30 to TRBJ1-5; D unresolved. V shed 0 bases and J shed 3 bases, with 9 bases lying between them. CDR1 GTSNPN and CDR2 SVGIG come from the germline V gene (reference sequence). The CDR3 is made up of 14 amino acids. The CDR3 sequence is CAWSVKASNQPQHF. The CDR3 DNA is TGTGCCTGGAGTGTAAAAGCTTCCAATCAGCCCCAGCATTTT.

The chain has TRBV7-9 and TRBJ2-2, with D perhaps matching TRBD2 (5 bases). The CDR3 is 14 amino acids. V lost 6 bases, J lost 7 bases, and 15 bases lay in between. CDR1 and CDR2 (germline): SEHNR, FQNEAQ (reference sequence). CDR3 region: CASRTSGSGGELFF. CDR3 bases: TGTGCCAGCAGGACAAGTGGGAGCGGCGGGGAGCTGTTTTTT. Full variable domain (missing parts from reference TRBV7-9 and TRBJ2-2): DTGVSQNPRHKITKRGQNVTFRCDPISEHNRLYWYRQTLGQGPEFLTYFQNEAQLEKSRLLSDRFSAERPKGSFSTLEIQRTEQGDSAMYLCASRTSGSGGELFFGEGSRLTVL.

This clone was seen once. This chain connects TRBV2 to TRBJ1-2, with no clear D. V lost 2 bases, J lost 4 bases, and 8 bases lay in between. From germline, CDR1 is SNHLY and CDR2 FYNNEI. The length of the CDR3 is 13 residues. Here the CDR3 reads CASSERASYGYTF. The DNA for the CDR3 is TGTGCCAGCAGTGAACGAGCCTCCTATGGCTACACCTTC.

This chain joins TRBV15 and TRBJ1-1; 7 bases are a match to TRBD1. Germline V gene lookup returns CDR1 LNHNV and CDR2 YYDKDF (reference sequence). The length of the CDR3 is 17 residues. V shed 0 bases and J 4 bases; nucleotides not matched to a gene: 11. Here the CDR3 reads CATSRDRQGGFGTEAFF. Written as DNA, the CDR3 is TGTGCCACCAGCAGAGATCGTCAGGGGGGATTTGGCACTGAAGCTTTCTTT. Full variable domain (outside the CDR3, taken from reference TRBV15 and TRBJ1-1): DAMVIQNPRYQVTQFGKPVTLSCSQTLNHNVMYWYQQKSSQAPKLLFHYYDKDFNNEADTPDNFQSRRPNTSFCFLDIRSPGLGDTAMYLCATSRDRQGGFGTEAFFGQGTRLTVV.

The chain is built from TRBV5-4 and TRBJ2-5; 8 bases align to TRBD1. The CDR3 length is 13 residues. Germline CDR1 reads SGHNT; CDR2 reads YYREEE (reference sequence). V lost 2 bases, J lost 5 bases, and 2 bases stayed unmatched. The CDR3, as DNA: TGTGCCAGCAGCTTATACAGGGGGGAGACCCAGTACTTC. This gives the protein CASSLYRGETQYF.

Only one count was recorded for this clone. The J gene is TRBJ1-6, the V gene TRBV3-1 (or the pseudogene TRBV3-2); D remains unclear. In germline, CDR1 is LGHDT, CDR2 YNNKEL (reference sequence). V gave up 1 base and J gave up 13 bases, with 11 bases separating them. This CDR3 has 13 amino acids. CDR3 region: CASSQGQARPLHF. The CDR3 DNA follows: TGTGCCAGCAGCCAAGGTCAGGCCAGGCCCCTCCACTTT.

V is TRBV11-3 and J is TRBJ1-5; 9 bases are a match to TRBD1. The CDR3 is 20 residues long. Germline CDR1 reads SGHNT; CDR2 reads YENEEA. The ends lost 6 bases at V and 1 base at J; junction bases unmatched: 19. CDR3 in DNA: TGTGCCAGCAGTCGTCACCGGGACAGGGAGGTCGCGGTGAGCAATCAGCCCCAGCATTTT. This sequence encodes CASSRHRDREVAVSNQPQHF.

The chain uses TRBV2 and TRBJ2-6, with no clear D. Trimming shortened V by 3 bases and J by 1 base, and 4 bases separated the two germline ends. In germline, CDR1 is SNHLY, CDR2 FYNNEI. The CDR3 sequence is 14 residues long. CDR3 nucleotide sequence: TGTGCCAGCAGTGAGAGATCTGGGGCCAACGTCCTGACTTTC. Residues: CASSERSGANVLTF.

CDR3 protein: CASSAGQLSGNTIYF. The DNA of the CDR3 is TGTGCCAGCAGCGCCGGACAGCTCTCTGGAAACACCATATATTTT. V is TRBV9 and J is TRBJ1-3; a weak D match, TRBD1 (6 bases). This CDR3 is built from 15 residues. CDR1 and CDR2 from the germline V gene are SGDLS and YYNGEE. V was clipped by 3 bases and J by 0 bases, with 10 bases between them.

This clone was counted between two and nine times. This rearrangement joins TRBV18 to TRBJ2-3, with D possibly matching TRBD2 (7 bases). V dropped 0 bases and J dropped 0 bases, with 10 bases sitting between them. Germline CDR1 KGHSH, CDR2 LQKENI. The CDR3 contains 16 residues. The DNA of the CDR3 is TGTGCCAGCTCACCACCCGGGGGGCGAAGCACAGATACGCAGTATTTT. This translates into CASSPPGGRSTDTQYF.

The rearrangement uses TRBV5-1 and TRBJ1-1, with D possibly being TRBD1 (5 bases). V lost 0 bases and J lost 1, with 16 bases in between. Germline assignment: CDR1 SGHRS and CDR2 YFSETQ. The CDR3 runs to 17 residues. This CDR3 reads CASSLDPPGSGNTEAFF. The CDR3 DNA reads TGCGCCAGCAGCTTGGATCCGCCAGGGTCGGGGAACACTGAAGCTTTCTTT.

A word on this clone: Different DNA sequences within this sample yield the same CDR3. The rearrangement links TRBV3-1 (or the pseudogene TRBV3-2) to TRBJ1-5; 9 bases line up with TRBD1. Germline values: CDR1 LGHDT, CDR2 YNNKEL (reference sequence). The V segment lost 6 bases and the J segment 4 bases; nucleotides outside the gene matches: 10. The CDR3 spans 16 residues. CDR3 sequence reads: CASSHTDRGVNQPQHF. The CDR3 DNA sequence: TGTGCCAGCAGTCACACGGACAGGGGAGTGAATCAGCCCCAGCATTTT.

This chain links TRBV19 with TRBJ1-2, with TRBD1 matching 9 bases. Germline V CDR1 and CDR2: LNHDA, SQIVND (reference sequence). Trimming cost V 5 bases and J 4 bases; bases outside gene matches: 8. This CDR3 spans 15 amino acids. The CDR3 DNA is TGTGCCAGTAGTCCCCGAACAGGGGGCAGCTATGGCTACACCTTC. Encoded protein: CASSPRTGGSYGYTF.

The chain has TRBV2 and TRBJ1-6; D unclear. The CDR3 spans 12 residues. Trimming took 3 bases from V and 14 from J, leaving 11 bases between them. In germline, CDR1 is SNHLY, CDR2 FYNNEI. In DNA form, the CDR3 reads TGTGCCAGCAGTGAGGGAGCGATATCCCTCCACTTT. Its protein product is CASSEGAISLHF.

The CDR3 loop reads CASSYLRQGAKGYTF. CDR3 nucleotide sequence: TGTGCCAGCAGTTACCTCCGACAGGGGGCTAAAGGCTACACCTTC. The gene calls are TRBV6-6 and TRBJ1-2; TRBD1 agrees at 10 bases. Trimming removed 2 bases from V and 8 bases from J; junction bases left unmatched: 8. Looked up from germline, CDR1 is MNHNY and CDR2 is SVGAGI (reference sequence). The CDR3 is made up of 15 amino acids.

The rearrangement uses TRBV7-2 and TRBJ1-2; D may be TRBD1 (6 bases). Looked up from germline, CDR1 is SGHTA and CDR2 is FQGNSA. V lost 7 bases and J 1 base, leaving 16 bases between the germline ends. The CDR3 totals 15 residues. CDR3: CASTPGQKINYGYTF. Written as DNA, the CDR3 is TGTGCCAGCACCCCCGGACAGAAGATTAACTATGGCTACACCTTC.

CDR3 loop: CASNLRPGQGRNQPQHF. The CDR3 region has the DNA TGTGCCAGTAACTTACGTCCGGGACAGGGTCGCAATCAGCCCCAGCATTTT. The rearrangement links TRBV19 to TRBJ1-5, with TRBD1 identical over 9 bases. The length of the CDR3 is 17 residues. Germline V lookup: CDR1 LNHDA, CDR2 SQIVND (reference sequence). Trimming removed 7 bases from V and 2 bases from J; junction bases left unmatched: 12. Drawing the rest from reference TRBV19 and TRBJ1-5, the complete variable domain is DGGITQSPKYLFRKEGQNVTLSCEQNLNHDAMYWYRQDPGQGLRLIYYSQIVNDFQKGDIAEGYSVSREKKESFPLTVTSAQKNPTAFYLCASNLRPGQGRNQPQHFGDGTRLSIL.

The chain uses TRBV6-5 and TRBJ1-1; no clear D gene. V lost 5 bases and J lost 5, with 9 bases in between. Germline loops: CDR1 MNHEY, CDR2 SVGAGI. The CDR3 has 12 amino acids. The CDR3 is CASSPLLTEAFF. The CDR3, as DNA: TGTGCCAGCAGTCCCCTATTAACTGAAGCTTTCTTT.